A single count supports the clone carrying this T cell receptor (beta chain). Its specificity is unknown. This specimen belongs to a study of cytomegalovirus exposure and HLA in healthy donors. Study background: Early on, a data release was issued that held 80 million or so unique TCRs from HLA-typed donors. Study observations and caveats: Some V segments, TRBV6-2 and TRBV6-3 among them, were indistinguishable and were therefore excluded. Associated with cytomegalovirus, according to the listing, were 150 to 200 TCR beta chains.

This CDR3 is built from 13 residues. V shed 3 bases and J shed 3 bases, with 6 bases lying between them. Germline assignment: CDR1 SGDLS and CDR2 YYNGEE. It was with 60 Vbeta and 13 Jbeta primers that the PCR ran. The assay was immunoSEQ multiplex PCR, and TCRdb's table has in-frame clones only and misses some. Of approximately 94,000 clones in the sample, around 80% were seen once. The specimen sequenced was PBMCs. This chain links TRBV9 with TRBJ2-2; D not resolved. The sequence was collected from a man aged 30 to 45 in good health and CMV-seropositive. CDR3 amino acids: CASSDHYTGELFF. CDR3 coding DNA: TGTGCCAGCAGCGATCACTACACCGGGGAGCTGTTTTTT.